A single TCR beta chain is shown here with its context. The sample comes from a study of blood T cell repertoires in COVID-19. The wider study: Material from acute and convalescent COVID-19 was sourced from the United States, Italy and Spain. In each case, the material was cDNA or gDNA derived from T cells, B-cell-depleted T cells, or PBMCs.

Original methodology: Amplified reference gene primers provided the basis for estimating nucleated cell counts. Data came from immunoSEQ multiplex PCR; TCRdb stores just in-frame clones and leaves some out. The V and J calls and clone size were taken over from that table, and D and trimming were inferred from the DNA. The table lists tens of thousands of clones, 82% of them singletons. There are 21 residues in the CDR3. Looked up from germline, CDR1 is SGDLS and CDR2 is YYNGEE. The trim removed 0 bases at V and 4 bases at J, leaving 16 bases unmatched. This TCR was sampled from a human donor in a cohort sampled during active COVID-19. This rearrangement joins TRBV9 to TRBJ2-3; 14 bases are a match to TRBD2. Sequenced: peripheral blood. For the CDR3, the DNA is TGTGCCAGCAGCGTAGCTACGAGGACGGGGACTAGCGGGGGTGGTTCAGATACGCAGTATTTT. This translates into CASSVATRTGTSGGGSDTQYF.